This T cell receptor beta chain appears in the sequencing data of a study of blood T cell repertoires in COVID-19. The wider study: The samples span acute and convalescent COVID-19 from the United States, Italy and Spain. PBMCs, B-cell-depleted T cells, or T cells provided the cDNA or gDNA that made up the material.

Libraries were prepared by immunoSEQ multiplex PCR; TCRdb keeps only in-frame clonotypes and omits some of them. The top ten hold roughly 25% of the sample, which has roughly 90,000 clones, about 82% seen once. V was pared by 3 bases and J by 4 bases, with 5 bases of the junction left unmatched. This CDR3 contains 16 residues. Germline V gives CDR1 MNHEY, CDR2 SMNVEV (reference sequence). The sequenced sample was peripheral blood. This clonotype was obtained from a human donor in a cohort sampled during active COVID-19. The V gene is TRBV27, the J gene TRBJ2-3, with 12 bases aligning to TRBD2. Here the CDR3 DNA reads TGTGCCAGCAGTTTTGGACTAGCGGGGTACGCAGATACGCAGTATTTT. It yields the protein CASSFGLAGYADTQYF.